The 32 T cell receptor beta chains listed next were all sequenced from one sample in a study of T cell responses to AZD1222 COVID-19 vaccine. Some clones are missing from TCRdb's copy, which holds only in-frame ones; the method was immunoSEQ multiplex PCR. The repertoire holds 150,000 or so clones, with about 92% as singletons. Sample: peripheral blood, taken on day 0 of AZD1222 vaccination. These receptors were collected from an adult in good health.

This clone has a single count. The chain carries TRBV5-1 and TRBJ2-7, with 10 bases identical to TRBD1. The CDR3 is 17 residues long. Germline assignment: CDR1 SGHRS and CDR2 YFSETQ. The junction had 14 bases not matched to a gene; V was cut back by 3 bases and J by 5 bases. The CDR3: CASSYPSLTGGNDEQYF. The CDR3 DNA follows: TGCGCCAGCAGCTACCCCTCATTGACAGGGGGCAACGACGAGCAGTACTTC.

V usage is TRBV2 and J usage is TRBJ1-4; D gene uncertain. The CDR3 loop spans 14 amino acids. With 7 bases removed from V and 0 bases from J, the gap between germline ends came to 9 bases. Per the germline V gene, CDR1 is SNHLY and CDR2 is FYNNEI. CDR3 residues: CASTFLATNEKLFF. CDR3 DNA sequence: TGTGCCAGCACGTTCCTTGCAACTAATGAAAAACTGTTTTTT.

V usage is TRBV6-4 and J usage is TRBJ2-1, with 10 bases fitting TRBD2. The V gene end was trimmed by 0 bases and the J gene end by 8 bases; junction bases not matched to a gene: 7. The CDR3 contains 16 residues. From germline, CDR1 is MRHNA and CDR2 SNTAGT. The CDR3 nucleotides are TGTGCCAGCAGTGACTCAGCGGGGGGGCCCTCGGATGAGCAGTTCTTC. As protein: CASSDSAGGPSDEQFF.

This rearrangement joins TRBV5-4 to TRBJ2-7; possible D gene TRBD1, 5 bases. CDR3 length equals 15 residues. V lost 0 bases and J lost 3, with 13 bases in between. Per germline, CDR1 SGHNT and CDR2 YYREEE (reference sequence). The CDR3 spells CASSLGLTASYEQYF. The DNA for the CDR3 is TGTGCCAGCAGCTTGGGTTTGACAGCGAGCTACGAGCAGTACTTC.

This clone was seen only once. V usage is TRBV10-3 and J usage is TRBJ1-1, with TRBD1 matching 7 bases. The trim removed 6 bases at V and 4 bases at J, leaving 14 bases unmatched. Germline values: CDR1 ENHRY, CDR2 SYGVKD. There are 16 residues in the CDR3. The CDR3 spells CAIREPDRARGTEAFF. In nucleotides, the CDR3 is TGTGCCATCAGGGAGCCCGACAGGGCACGAGGCACTGAAGCTTTCTTT.

The CDR3 DNA reads as TGTGCCAGCAGTCGCCCTAGGGATTCACCCCTCCACTTT. Its translation: CASSRPRDSPLHF. The rearrangement joins TRBV6-6 to TRBJ1-6; D gene unclear. From germline, CDR1 is MNHNY and CDR2 SVGAGI (reference sequence). This CDR3 has 13 residues. V lost 5 bases, J lost 8 bases, and 10 bases lay in between.

The V and J genes are TRBV30 and TRBJ2-3, with D unresolved. There are 14 residues in the CDR3. V lost 0 bases and J 3 bases, leaving 10 bases between the germline ends. Germline V CDR1 and CDR2: GTSNPN, SVGIG (reference sequence). CDR3 sequence: CAWSVGMGTDTQYF. CDR3 in DNA: TGTGCCTGGAGTGTGGGGATGGGGACAGATACGCAGTATTTT.

The J gene is TRBJ1-5, the V gene TRBV5-6; possibly TRBD1 for D (5 bases). This CDR3 is built from 13 residues. The V gene's germline CDR1 is SGHDT and CDR2 YYEEEE. The V and J ends lost 0 bases and 7 bases respectively, with 8 bases between them. The CDR3 sequence: CASSLEGTQPQHF. The CDR3 nucleotides read TGTGCCAGCAGCTTGGAAGGGACCCAGCCCCAGCATTTT.

The CDR3 nucleotides read TGTGCCTGGAGTGCCGAACCCTCAGGGGTCTATGGCTACACCTTC. Translated: CAWSAEPSGVYGYTF. This rearrangement joins TRBV30 to TRBJ1-2; TRBD1 is a possible D gene (6 bases). V was shortened by 1 base and J by 4 bases, with 16 bases between the two germline ends. This CDR3 comprises 15 residues. Germline-derived CDR1 and CDR2 are GTSNPN and SVGIG (reference sequence).

This clone is a singleton in its sample. The CDR3 nucleotides read TGTGCCTGCACAAAGGACAGGACCAACACTGAAGCTTTCTTT. It yields the protein CACTKDRTNTEAFF. This chain links TRBV30 with TRBJ1-1; TRBD1 aligns across 7 bases. J lost 2 bases, V lost 6 bases, and 9 bases had no gene match. In germline, CDR1 is GTSNPN, CDR2 SVGIG (reference sequence). This CDR3 is built from 14 residues.

This clone appeared once. The chain uses TRBV7-9 and TRBJ2-2, with D uncertain. Trimming removed 1 base from V and 7 bases from J, with 7 bases in between. Germline CDR1 reads SEHNR; CDR2 reads FQNEAQ (reference sequence). CDR3 length: 13 amino acids. The CDR3 region is CASSLELHGELFF. DNA of the CDR3: TGTGCCAGCAGCTTAGAGTTGCACGGGGAGCTGTTTTTT.

The genes are TRBV10-3 and TRBJ1-3; D uncertain. The CDR3 is 12 amino acids. Germline V gene sequence: CDR1 ENHRY, CDR2 SYGVKD. V gave up 4 bases and J gave up 3 bases, with 4 bases separating them. The CDR3 sequence is CAISGDGNTIYF. The CDR3 DNA is TGTGCCATCAGTGGAGATGGAAACACCATATATTTT.

The genes are TRBV4-1 and TRBJ2-2; 9 bases fit TRBD2. This CDR3 has 16 amino acids. The J segment lost 1 base and the V segment lost 1 base, leaving 1 base of the junction unmatched. Germline CDR1 and CDR2: MGHRA and YSYEKL. Here the CDR3 DNA reads TGCGCCAGCAGCCAAGGACTAGCGGAGAACACCGGGGAGCTGTTTTTT. Protein sequence: CASSQGLAENTGELFF.

The chain employs TRBV18 and TRBJ1-2, with 8 bases identical to TRBD1. The germline V gene encodes CDR1 KGHSH and CDR2 LQKENI. This CDR3 is built from 14 residues. The ends lost 4 bases at V and 4 bases at J; junction bases unmatched: 5. CDR3 in amino acids: CASSLGQDLYGYTF. CDR3 DNA sequence: TGTGCCAGCTCACTGGGACAGGACCTCTATGGCTACACCTTC.

The CDR3 bases are TGTGCCAGCAGCTTAGATCCGGGCACTGAAGCTTTCTTT. As protein: CASSLDPGTEAFF. V gene TRBV11-3 combines with J gene TRBJ1-1, with no clear D. The length of the CDR3 is 13 residues. V was shortened by 0 bases and J by 4 bases, with 6 bases between the two germline ends. Germline V gives CDR1 SGHNT, CDR2 YENEEA.

V gene TRBV5-5 combines with J gene TRBJ1-1; the D is unclear. V gave up 0 bases and J gave up 5 bases, with 8 bases separating them. Germline CDR1 and CDR2: SGHKS and YYEKEE (reference sequence). The CDR3 has 13 amino acids. The CDR3 DNA reads TGTGCCAGCAGCTTGGACGTAGTTACTGAAGCTTTCTTT. Amino acids: CASSLDVVTEAFF.

The chain combines TRBV6-4 with TRBJ1-5; D call uncertain. Germline V gene sequence: CDR1 MRHNA, CDR2 SNTAGT. This CDR3 contains 14 residues. V lost 2 bases to trimming and J lost 4 bases, with 9 bases between them. CDR3 DNA sequence: TGTGCCAGCAGTGACACGGAAGTTAATCAGCCCCAGCATTTT. Its translation is CASSDTEVNQPQHF.

The chain joins TRBV7-6 to TRBJ2-5, with D perhaps assigned TRBD1 or TRBD2 (5 bases each). V lost 4 bases to trimming and J lost 5 bases, with 20 bases between them. This CDR3 is built from 16 residues. In germline, CDR1 is SGHVS, CDR2 FNYEAQ. The CDR3 loop is CASSSQPGPGPETQYF. In DNA, the CDR3 is TGTGCCAGCAGCTCCCAGCCGGGGCCCGGCCCCGAGACCCAGTACTTC.

The chain has TRBV7-9 and TRBJ1-4; D ambiguous. This CDR3 is 16 amino acids long. V lost 0 bases and J lost 0, with 8 bases in between. CDR1 is SEHNR, CDR2 FQNEAQ, per germline (reference sequence). The CDR3 sequence is CASSLAITTTNEKLFF. CDR3 bases: TGTGCCAGCAGCTTAGCGATCACTACAACTAATGAAAAACTGTTTTTT.

The CDR3 reads CASSPAQNTGELFF. DNA for the CDR3: TGTGCCAGCAGTCCCGCTCAGAACACCGGGGAGCTGTTTTTT. The V and J genes are TRBV28 and TRBJ2-2; no clear D. Trimming took 5 bases from V and 1 from J, leaving 8 bases between them. Germline CDR1 MDHEN, CDR2 SYDVKM. The CDR3 consists of 14 residues.

The chain combines TRBV18 with TRBJ1-1; 7 bases line up with TRBD1. Germline CDR1 reads KGHSH; CDR2 reads LQKENI. This CDR3 region has 16 residues. Trimming at V came to 3 bases and at J to 2 bases, leaving 9 bases not matched to a gene. DNA for the CDR3: TGTGCCAGCTCACCCGGGACAGCGCGCCTCAACACTGAAGCTTTCTTT. Translation gives CASSPGTARLNTEAFF.

This clone came up once. The J gene is TRBJ1-2, the V gene TRBV10-3; the D gene is possibly TRBD1 (6 bases). Trimming pared 0 bases from V and 3 bases from J, leaving 14 bases between. CDR3 length equals 16 residues. Germline V gives CDR1 ENHRY, CDR2 SYGVKD. The CDR3 coding sequence is TGTGCCATCAGTGAGTCGAAATTAGGGGGTTACTATGGCTACACCTTC. Translation: CAISESKLGGYYGYTF.

Worth noting for this clone: A junction end diverges from the germline sequence, so it may reflect a read error. The rearrangement links TRBV3-1 (or the pseudogene TRBV3-2) to TRBJ2-7; D not certain. The CDR3 sequence is 15 residues long. CDR1 and CDR2 from the germline V gene are LGHDT and YNNKEL (reference sequence). The CDR3 sequence is CASSPEGWGSYKQYF. Written as DNA, the CDR3 is TGTGCCAGCAGCCCGGAAGGATGGGGATCCTACAAGCAGTACTTC.

The chain carries TRBV5-1 and TRBJ2-3; 7 nucleotides align to TRBD1. J lost 0 bases, V lost 5 bases, and 6 bases had no gene match. Germline CDR1 SGHRS, CDR2 YFSETQ. The CDR3 has 15 amino acids. The CDR3 nucleotides are TGCGCCAGCAGGGGGGAAGGGGGCAGCACAGATACGCAGTATTTT. Translation: CASRGEGGSTDTQYF.

The chain carries TRBV5-1 and TRBJ1-6, with 7 bases lining up with TRBD1. Germline CDR1 SGHRS, CDR2 YFSETQ. The CDR3 length is 15 residues. With 5 bases clipped from V and 4 bases from J, the junction kept 6 bases outside the gene matches. The CDR3 reads CASREGGWYNSPLHF. In DNA form, the CDR3 reads TGCGCCAGCAGGGAAGGGGGCTGGTATAATTCACCCCTCCACTTT. Combining the CDR3 with reference TRBV5-1 and TRBJ1-6 gives the whole variable domain KAGVTQTPRYLIKTRGQQVTLSCSPISGHRSVSWYQQTPGQGLQFLFEYFSETQRNKGNFPGRFSGRQFSNSRSEMNVSTLELGDSALYLCASREGGWYNSPLHFGNGTRLTVT.

The V call is TRBV30, the J call TRBJ2-7; 11 bases are a match to TRBD1. This CDR3 spans 15 amino acids. Per the germline V gene, CDR1 is GTSNPN and CDR2 is SVGIG (reference sequence). Germline trimming cut 1 base from V and 0 bases from J; bases unmatched to any gene: 2. CDR3 sequence: CAWSGGQGVSYEQYF. The CDR3 DNA follows: TGTGCCTGGAGTGGGGGACAGGGGGTCTCCTACGAGCAGTACTTC.

V and J are TRBV12-3 or TRBV12-4 and TRBJ1-2, with D unclear. The V end was cut by 2 bases, the J end by 8 bases, with 9 bases between. CDR3 size: 12 residues. CDR3 protein: CASSLWLGGYTF. In DNA form, the CDR3 reads TGTGCCAGCAGTTTATGGTTGGGGGGCTACACCTTC.

V usage is TRBV5-4 and J usage is TRBJ2-4, with 9 bases lining up with TRBD2. Germline-derived CDR1 and CDR2 are SGHNT and YYREEE (reference sequence). CDR3 length equals 19 residues. The ends lost 1 base at V and 2 bases at J; junction bases unmatched: 13. CDR3 sequence reads: CASSLSRGLAGTSKNIQYF. In DNA, the CDR3 is TGTGCCAGCAGCTTGTCTAGGGGTCTAGCGGGGACATCCAAAAACATTCAGTACTTC.

The chain couples TRBV5-1 to TRBJ1-2; no reliable D call. This CDR3 is built from 13 residues. CDR1 and CDR2 (germline): SGHRS, YFSETQ. Trimming left V 0 bases short and J 6 bases short, with 9 bases between. CDR3 sequence reads: CASSLEGIDGYTF. DNA for the CDR3: TGCGCCAGCAGCTTGGAAGGGATCGATGGCTACACCTTC.

V gene TRBV18 combines with J gene TRBJ2-1; D uncertain. This CDR3 contains 15 residues. From germline, CDR1 is KGHSH and CDR2 LQKENI. The V end lost 3 bases, the J end lost 3 bases, and 12 bases lay between the germline ends. CDR3 in amino acids: CASSPSSVGYNEQFF. CDR3 DNA: TGTGCCAGCTCACCGTCTAGTGTAGGCTACAATGAGCAGTTCTTC.

V is TRBV2 and J is TRBJ2-7, with TRBD2 as a possible D gene (5 bases). The CDR3 is made up of 11 amino acids. V was clipped by 4 bases and J by 7 bases, with 8 bases between them. Looked up from germline, CDR1 is SNHLY and CDR2 is FYNNEI. In DNA, the CDR3 is TGTGCCAGCAGTGTAAGAGGGGAGCAGTACTTC. Encoded protein: CASSVRGEQYF.

The rearrangement joins TRBV5-1 to TRBJ2-5; 9 bases fit TRBD2. The length of the CDR3 is 17 residues. V lost 7 bases to trimming and J lost 6 bases; unmatched junction nucleotides: 19. The germline gives CDR1 SGHRS, CDR2 YFSETQ. CDR3 protein: CASAVGLAGNTGQTQYF. CDR3 sequence (DNA): TGCGCCAGCGCGGTAGGGCTAGCGGGGAATACGGGGCAGACCCAGTACTTC. The whole variable domain, filled in from reference TRBV5-1 and TRBJ2-5, reads KAGVTQTPRYLIKTRGQQVTLSCSPISGHRSVSWYQQTPGQGLQFLFEYFSETQRNKGNFPGRFSGRQFSNSRSEMNVSTLELGDSALYLCASAVGLAGNTGQTQYFGPGTRLLVL.